This T cell receptor (beta chain) was documented in a study of T cell changes during pregnancy in multiple sclerosis. The table came from immunoSEQ multiplex PCR; TCRdb's copy has only in-frame clones and leaves some out. This sample has 85,000 to 130,000 clones, with around 92% found just once. Germline V gives CDR1 SGHNT, CDR2 YYREEE (reference sequence). CDR3 length: 16 amino acids. The V end lost 3 bases, the J end lost 1 base, and 11 bases lay between the germline ends. The receptor was derived from a female donor with multiple sclerosis, enrolled in a pregnancy study. V is TRBV5-4 and J is TRBJ2-6, with D hard to call. Sequencing was performed on peripheral blood, taken before pregnancy. The CDR3 DNA reads as TGTGCCAGCAGCTCCGACGGAGAATCTGGGGCCAACGTCCTGACTTTC. Protein sequence: CASSSDGESGANVLTF.